Following are 30 T cell receptor beta chains from one sample sequenced in a study of Graves' ophthalmopathy and Graves' hyperthyroidism. CDR3 regions of TCR beta were amplified from RNA transcripts. RT-PCR with HTBI primers came first, then second-round multiplex PCR. MiXCR was run by TCRdb on the multiplex PCR reads, yielding one entry per CDR3 protein. This sample has about 390,000 distinct CDR3 sequences, with about a sixth found just once. Sequencing was performed on peripheral blood. Receptors were obtained from an adult woman with stable Graves' hyperthyroidism.

Many counts were recorded for this clonotype. The chain recombines TRBV7-2 with TRBJ2-7; D might be TRBD1 or TRBD2, each matching 5 bases. V gave up 4 bases and J gave up 3 bases, with 13 bases separating them. The V gene's germline CDR1 is SGHTA and CDR2 FQGNSA. This CDR3 spans 14 amino acids. The CDR3 spells CASSSTDYDYEQYF. The CDR3 DNA reads as TGTGCCAGCAGCTCGACAGACTACGACTACGAGCAGTACTTC. Variable domain in full (rest from reference TRBV7-2 and TRBJ2-7): GAGVSQSPSNKVTEKGKDVELRCDPISGHTALYWYRQSLGQGLEFLIYFQGNSAPDKSGLPSDRFSAERTGGSVSTLTIQRTQQEDSAVYLCASSSTDYDYEQYFGPGTRLTVT.

In its sample, this clonotype was seen many times. The CDR3 spells CASSSGPESVYEQYF. The CDR3 region has the DNA TGTGCCAGCAGCTCAGGCCCAGAATCGGTCTACGAGCAGTACTTC. This chain connects TRBV7-2 to TRBJ2-7, with D uncertain. Deletions cut 4 bases from V and 3 bases from J, with 16 bases between. The CDR3 totals 15 residues. From germline, CDR1 is SGHTA and CDR2 FQGNSA.

This clonotype was counted at least ten times. This CDR3 reads CSARGASEYEQYF. In DNA, the CDR3 is TGCAGTGCTAGAGGGGCTAGCGAATACGAGCAGTACTTC. The chain is built from TRBV20-1 and TRBJ2-7, with a weak D call TRBD2 (6 bases). This CDR3 spans 13 amino acids. The germline CDR1 and CDR2 sequences are DFQATT and SNEGSKA (reference sequence). V lost 1 base, J lost 4 bases, and 11 bases lay in between.

This clonotype was seen at least ten times. This rearrangement joins TRBV6-1 to TRBJ1-5; 8 positions match TRBD1. The CDR3 has 17 amino acids. The junction had 15 bases not matched to a gene; V was cut back by 0 bases and J by 11 bases. Germline V gene data show CDR1 as MNHNS and CDR2 as SASEGT. As DNA, the CDR3 is TGTGCCAGCAGTGAAGCAGAGCGGACAGGGCGACGCAGGGCCCAGCATTTT. This codes for CASSEAERTGRRRAQHF.

This clonotype was recorded a few times. Since a much larger clone is just one base distant, this may be a read error. This chain connects TRBV2 to TRBJ1-1; no clear D gene. This CDR3 region has 14 residues. From germline, CDR1 is SNHLY and CDR2 FYNNEI. The CDR3 DNA reads TGTGTCAGCAGTGTTCGGGTTCTCAACACTGAAGCTTTCTTT. It yields the protein CVSSVRVLNTEAFF.

Turning to this clonotype: A read error may be the cause here, since a much bigger clone is one base away. The rearrangement uses TRBV28 and TRBJ2-4; 9 bases agree with TRBD2. The CDR3 length is 17 residues. Germline values: CDR1 MDHEN, CDR2 SYDVKM. In DNA form, the CDR3 reads TGTGCCAGCAGTTCGCGATTAGCGGGGGACCTTGTAAACATTAAGTACTTC. Residues: CASSSRLAGDLVNIKYF.

This clonotype appeared many times. The chain employs TRBV7-9 and TRBJ2-7; TRBD1 might be the D (6 bases). Germline CDR1 reads SEHNR; CDR2 reads FQNEAQ (reference sequence). This CDR3 comprises 17 residues. V lost 4 bases and J lost 4, with 23 bases in between. The CDR3 sequence is CASSSSAHRDIGYEQYF. In nucleotides, the CDR3 is TGTGCCAGCAGCTCATCAGCCCACCGGGACATAGGGTACGAGCAGTACTTC.

Many counts were recorded for this clonotype. The J gene is TRBJ1-5, the V gene TRBV28; D gene unclear. Germline CDR1 reads MDHEN; CDR2 reads SYDVKM. With 4 bases removed from V and 3 bases from J, the gap between germline ends came to 7 bases. The CDR3 runs to 13 residues. The CDR3 coding sequence is TGTGCCAGCAGTTATTGGGCCAATCAGCCCCAGCATTTT. Translation: CASSYWANQPQHF.

Notes on this clonotype: The junction departs from germline at one end; a sequencing error may be responsible. V is TRBV27 and J is TRBJ2-7, with D perhaps being TRBD1 or TRBD2 (5 bases each). The CDR3 is 16 amino acids. Germline V gene lookup returns CDR1 MNHEY and CDR2 SMNVEV (reference sequence). The DNA for the CDR3 is TGTGCCAGCAGTTCGGGGCTTGCCGATAAGGTCTACGATCAGTACTTC. It translates to CASSSGLADKVYDQYF.

This clonotype was counted at least ten times. The gene calls are TRBV29-1 and TRBJ2-5; 7 positions match TRBD2. CDR1 and CDR2 (germline): SQVTM, ANQGSEA. The CDR3 covers 12 residues. J lost 5 bases, V lost 3 bases, and 3 bases had no gene match. Here the CDR3 DNA reads TGCAGCGTTGAGTGGGGGGGGGAGACCCAGTACTTC. It yields the protein CSVEWGGETQYF.

This clonotype showed up many times. This chain uses TRBV2 with TRBJ1-2, with D perhaps matching TRBD1 (6 bases). V lost 2 bases to trimming and J lost 5 bases, with 18 bases between them. There are 16 residues in the CDR3. Germline CDR1 reads SNHLY; CDR2 reads FYNNEI. CDR3 coding DNA: TGTGCCAGCAGTGAACGTACCGGGACACCAGATTATGGCTACACCTTC. Translation: CASSERTGTPDYGYTF.

This clonotype was counted at least ten times. The chain joins TRBV4-1 to TRBJ2-7, with 8 bases that match TRBD1. There are 16 residues in the CDR3. J lost 3 bases, V lost 4 bases, and 11 bases had no gene match. Germline CDR1 reads MGHRA; CDR2 reads YSYEKL. The CDR3 nucleotides read TGCGCCAGCAGCCCCCCCCCTGGGACAGGTGGCTACGAGCAGTACTTC. Encoded protein: CASSPPPGTGGYEQYF.

The chain uses TRBV25-1 and TRBJ2-7; maybe TRBD1 (6 bases). With 3 bases removed from V and 4 bases from J, the gap between germline ends came to 10 bases. In germline, CDR1 is MGHDK, CDR2 SYGVNS. The CDR3 contains 13 residues. The CDR3 sequence is CASSDLQGYEQYF. The CDR3 nucleotides read TGTGCCAGCAGTGACCTACAGGGTTACGAGCAGTACTTC.

This clonotype was observed at least ten times. This sequence joins TRBV9 and TRBJ1-5; D gene unclear. The CDR3 contains 14 residues. V was cut by 3 bases and J by 0 bases, with 7 bases left in between. CDR1 is SGDLS and CDR2 is YYNGEE in the germline V gene. This chain's CDR3 is CASSEPYSNQPQHF. For the CDR3, the DNA is TGTGCCAGCAGCGAGCCTTATAGCAATCAGCCCCAGCATTTT.

This clonotype was detected many times. The V and J genes are TRBV27 and TRBJ1-1; 8 bases align to TRBD1. The CDR3 contains 15 residues. The germline gives CDR1 MNHEY, CDR2 SMNVEV (reference sequence). The junction had 6 bases not matched to a gene; V was cut back by 5 bases and J by 1 base. Written as DNA, the CDR3 is TGTGCCAGCAGTAGGACAGGGCGAGGGAACACTGAAGCTTTCTTT. It translates to CASSRTGRGNTEAFF.

V usage is TRBV18 and J usage is TRBJ2-5; 13 bases are a match to TRBD2. CDR1 and CDR2 from the germline V gene are KGHSH and LQKENI. This CDR3 is 15 amino acids long. The ends lost 3 bases at V and 5 bases at J; junction bases unmatched: 3. The CDR3: CASSPGLAGWETQYF. The DNA for the CDR3 is TGTGCCAGCTCACCGGGACTAGCGGGATGGGAGACCCAGTACTTC. The full variable domain, rest sourced from reference TRBV18 and TRBJ2-5, is NAGVMQNPRHLVRRRGQEARLRCSPMKGHSHVYWYRQLPEEGLKFMVYLQKENIIDESGMPKERFSAEFPKEGPSILRIQQVVRGDSAAYFCASSPGLAGWETQYFGPGTRLLVL.

This clonotype was detected ten times or more. The chain is built from TRBV6-1 and TRBJ2-7; D is unclear. The V end lost 2 bases, the J end lost 2 bases, and 10 bases lay between the germline ends. Germline lookup yields CDR1 MNHNS and CDR2 SASEGT. CDR3 size: 14 residues. This CDR3 is CASSETGGPYEQYF. In DNA form, the CDR3 reads TGTGCCAGCAGTGAAACTGGCGGACCCTACGAGCAGTACTTC.

V and J are TRBV28 and TRBJ2-7; D is tentatively TRBD1 or TRBD2 (5 bases each). V gave up 2 bases and J gave up 0 bases, with 11 bases separating them. This CDR3 has 15 amino acids. Looked up from germline, CDR1 is MDHEN and CDR2 is SYDVKM. This chain's CDR3 is CASSLRWGSSYEQYF. The CDR3 nucleotides read TGTGCCAGCAGTTTAAGATGGGGGAGCTCCTACGAGCAGTACTTC.

This clonotype was recorded at least ten times. The gene calls are TRBV6-1 and TRBJ2-4; 12 bases line up with TRBD1. Per the germline V gene, CDR1 is MNHNS and CDR2 is SASEGT. With 6 bases clipped from V and 2 bases from J, the junction kept 11 bases outside the gene matches. The length of the CDR3 is 18 residues. The CDR3 bases are TGTGCCAGCAGCCAAAGGGACAGGGGGCCGATATCCAAAAACATTCAGTACTTC. This gives the protein CASSQRDRGPISKNIQYF.

This clonotype was detected many times. The chain recombines TRBV27 with TRBJ1-6; D gene uncertain. Germline V CDR1 and CDR2: MNHEY, SMNVEV (reference sequence). The CDR3 has 16 residues. Trimming removed 0 bases at V and 2 bases at J, with 8 bases between. The DNA of the CDR3 is TGTGCCAGCAGTTTATCCGGGGATCCCTATAATTCACCCCTCCACTTT. Translated, it gives CASSLSGDPYNSPLHF.

This clonotype was picked up many times. DNA of the CDR3: TGTGCCAGCAGTTCACTACGACTAGTCGACTACGAGCAGTACTTC. It encodes CASSSLRLVDYEQYF. The chain has TRBV28 and TRBJ2-7; weak D call: TRBD2 (6 bases). The CDR3 contains 15 residues. Germline CDR1 reads MDHEN; CDR2 reads SYDVKM. V was cut by 4 bases and J by 3 bases, with 16 bases left in between. Full variable domain (outside the CDR3, taken from reference TRBV28 and TRBJ2-7): DVKVTQSSRYLVKRTGEKVFLECVQDMDHENMFWYRQDPGLGLRLIYFSYDVKMKEKGDIPEGYSVSREKKERFSLILESASTNQTSMYLCASSSLRLVDYEQYFGPGTRLTVT.

This clonotype was found a few times. The rearrangement uses TRBV12-5 and TRBJ2-7, with D hard to call. Germline CDR1 and CDR2: LGHNT and FRNRAP. There are 14 residues in the CDR3. Trimming left V 4 bases short and J 4 bases short, with 14 bases between. Here the CDR3 reads CASGSTADGYEQYF. CDR3 sequence (DNA): TGTGCTAGTGGTTCAACCGCCGACGGGTACGAGCAGTACTTC.

This clonotype has just a few counts. J is TRBJ1-3 and V is TRBV2; no clear D. There are 14 residues in the CDR3. V dropped 2 bases and J dropped 10 bases, with 15 bases sitting between them. CDR1 and CDR2 (germline): SNHLY, FYNNEI. DNA for the CDR3: TGTGCCAGCAGTGAAACCCGCACATCAAGAACCATATATTTT. Translation: CASSETRTSRTIYF. The whole variable domain, filled in from reference TRBV2 and TRBJ1-3, reads EPEVTQTPSHQVTQMGQEVILRCVPISNHLYFYWYRQILGQKVEFLVSFYNNEISEKSEIFDDQFSVERPDGSNFTLKIRSTKLEDSAMYFCASSETRTSRTIYFGEGSWLTVV.

Many counts were recorded for this clonotype. The rearrangement joins TRBV5-1 to TRBJ2-7, with TRBD2 identical over 9 bases. J lost 5 bases, V lost 8 bases, and 14 bases had no gene match. This CDR3 is built from 15 residues. CDR1 and CDR2 from the germline V gene are SGHRS and YFSETQ. The CDR3, as DNA: TGCGCCAGTCGCCTTTTAGCGGGAGAACGGGACGAGCAGTACTTC. Protein sequence: CASRLLAGERDEQYF. The full variable domain, in which reference TRBV5-1 and TRBJ2-7 provide the parts outside the CDR3, is KAGVTQTPRYLIKTRGQQVTLSCSPISGHRSVSWYQQTPGQGLQFLFEYFSETQRNKGNFPGRFSGRQFSNSRSEMNVSTLELGDSALYLCASRLLAGERDEQYFGPGTRLTVT.

This clonotype came up many times. The V call is TRBV20-1, the J call TRBJ2-7, with a tentative D call TRBD1 (5 bases). Germline CDR1 and CDR2: DFQATT and SNEGSKA (reference sequence). Trimming left V 0 bases short and J 4 bases short, with 19 bases between. CDR3 size: 16 residues. The CDR3 coding sequence is TGCAGTGCTAGAGATAGAAGACAGCCAAATCGATACGAGCAGTACTTC. It yields the protein CSARDRRQPNRYEQYF.

This clonotype occurred many times. The chain uses TRBV12-3 or TRBV12-4 and TRBJ2-5; 8 nucleotides agree with TRBD2. This CDR3 has 16 amino acids. V lost 4 bases, J lost 6 bases, and 13 bases stayed unmatched. DNA for the CDR3: TGTGCCAGCAGTTCCACCGTAGCGGGAAGTAGCAAGACCCAGTACTTC. Amino acid sequence: CASSSTVAGSSKTQYF.

The chain joins TRBV6-1 to TRBJ2-5; D may be TRBD1 (5 bases). From germline, CDR1 is MNHNS and CDR2 SASEGT. The length of the CDR3 is 13 residues. Trimming took 6 bases from V and 5 from J, leaving 13 bases between them. The CDR3 region is CASRGWGGETQYF. The CDR3 nucleotides read TGTGCCAGCAGGGGGTGGGGCGGTGAGACCCAGTACTTC.

This clonotype was observed many times. J is TRBJ2-7 and V is TRBV6-5; D uncertain. Per the germline V gene, CDR1 is MNHEY and CDR2 is SVGAGI. V was clipped by 4 bases and J by 0 bases, with 10 bases between them. This CDR3 spans 14 amino acids. The DNA of the CDR3 is TGTGCCAGCAGTTCAAGGACCAACTCCTACGAGCAGTACTTC. Its translation is CASSSRTNSYEQYF.

With regard to this clonotype: A much more abundant neighbour one base away suggests this may be a read error. A read error is likely, as this CDR3 ends without the conserved phenylalanine or tryptophan. The chain links TRBV5-1 to TRBJ1-1; a possible D gene is TRBD1 (5 bases). Trimming took off 4 bases at V and 2 bases at J, with 15 bases between the two ends. The CDR3 spans 15 residues. The germline CDR1 and CDR2 sequences are SGHRS and YFSETQ. This chain's CDR3 is CASSQTPGGNTEAFV. CDR3 DNA: TGCGCCAGCAGCCAAACCCCCGGGGGAAACACTGAAGCTTTCGTT.

As concerns this clonotype: Just one base apart from a much larger clone, this may be a read error. This chain joins TRBV7-8 and TRBJ1-2; D call uncertain. V gave up 1 base and J gave up 0 bases, with 15 bases separating them. The CDR3 consists of 17 residues. Per germline, CDR1 SGHVS and CDR2 FQNEAQ. In DNA form, the CDR3 reads TGTGCCAGCAGCTTAGGCTTCCGGAGGCCATCTAACTATGGCTACACCTTC. Translated, it gives CASSLGFRRPSNYGYTF.